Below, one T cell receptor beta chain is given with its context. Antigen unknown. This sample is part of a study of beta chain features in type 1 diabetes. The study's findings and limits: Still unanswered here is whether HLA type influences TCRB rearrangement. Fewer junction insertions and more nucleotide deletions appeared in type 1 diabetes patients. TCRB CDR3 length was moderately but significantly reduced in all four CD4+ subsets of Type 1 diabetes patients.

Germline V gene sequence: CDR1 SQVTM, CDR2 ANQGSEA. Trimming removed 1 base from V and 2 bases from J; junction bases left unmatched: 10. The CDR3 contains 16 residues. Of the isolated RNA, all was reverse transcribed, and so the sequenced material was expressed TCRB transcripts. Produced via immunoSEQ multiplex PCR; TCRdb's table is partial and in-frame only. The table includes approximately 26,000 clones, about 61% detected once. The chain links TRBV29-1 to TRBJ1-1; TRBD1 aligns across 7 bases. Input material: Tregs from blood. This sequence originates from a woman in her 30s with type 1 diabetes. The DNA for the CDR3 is TGCAGCGTTGAAGGTCAGGGGGGTTCTGTTAACACTGAAGCTTTCTTT. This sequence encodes CSVEGQGGSVNTEAFF.